The 32 T cell receptor beta chains given below trace back to one sample, sequenced in a study of T-cell reconstitution after alpha-beta-depleted transplantation in children. Construction of the TCRbeta library involved unique molecular identifiers. TCRdb recomputed calls from the PCR reads with MiXCR, one row per CDR3 protein. The sample lists hundreds of thousands of distinct CDR3 sequences; over 15% were seen once. The sequenced sample was PBMCs from the stem cell graft donor, obtained from the stem cell graft. These TCRs come from a human donor who donated a stem cell graft to a child with acute myeloid leukemia.

The rearrangement joins TRBV4-3 to TRBJ2-7; 8 bases are a match to TRBD1. From germline, CDR1 is LGHNA and CDR2 YSLEER. This CDR3 has 18 amino acids. V trimming: 0 bases; J trimming: 0 bases; junction bases outside the gene matches: 10. The CDR3 reads CASSQERDRWGSSYEQYF. The CDR3 bases are TGCGCCAGCAGCCAAGAGCGGGACAGGTGGGGTAGCTCCTACGAGCAGTACTTC.

The chain recombines TRBV20-1 with TRBJ1-6; possibly TRBD1 for D (6 bases). V was shortened by 1 base and J by 10 bases, with 11 bases between the two germline ends. Germline loops: CDR1 DFQATT, CDR2 SNEGSKA (reference sequence). The CDR3 covers 13 residues. Here the CDR3 reads CSARGGGGSPLHF. The CDR3 bases are TGCAGTGCTAGAGGAGGGGGGGGCTCACCCCTCCACTTT.

This clonotype was detected ten times or more. J is TRBJ2-5 and V is TRBV29-1, with 7 nucleotides matching TRBD2. The ends lost 2 bases at V and 1 base at J; junction bases unmatched: 7. The CDR3 extends over 15 amino acids. Germline V lookup: CDR1 SQVTM, CDR2 ANQGSEA. The chain's CDR3 is CSVELRGVGQETQYF. CDR3 DNA: TGCAGCGTTGAATTACGGGGGGTGGGCCAAGAGACCCAGTACTTC.

This chain links TRBV11-3 with TRBJ2-1, with D possibly TRBD1 on 9 matching bases. V lost 5 bases, J lost 8 bases, and 16 bases lay in between. The length of the CDR3 is 14 residues. Looked up from germline, CDR1 is SGHNT and CDR2 is YENEEA. The chain's CDR3 is CASSAGGQGDEQFF. CDR3 nucleotides: TGTGCCAGCAGCGCGGGGGGACAGGGCGATGAGCAGTTCTTC.

The sample holds many counts of this clonotype. The rearrangement uses TRBV20-1 and TRBJ2-1, with D possibly being TRBD1 (7 bases). Germline-derived CDR1 and CDR2 are DFQATT and SNEGSKA (reference sequence). V dropped 2 bases and J dropped 4 bases, with 27 bases sitting between them. The CDR3 consists of 19 residues. The CDR3 coding sequence is TGCAGTGCTAGAAAAAGATCAGGGGGGACGGGCGGACGATACAATGAGCAGTTCTTC. It is translated as CSARKRSGGTGGRYNEQFF.

This clonotype was found many times. The chain employs TRBV20-1 and TRBJ2-3; the match to TRBD2 covers 8 bases. CDR3 length: 16 amino acids. CDR1 is DFQATT and CDR2 is SNEGSKA in the germline V gene (reference sequence). Germline trimming cut 2 bases from V and 2 bases from J; bases unmatched to any gene: 9. The CDR3 here is CSARNAQRGYTDTQYF. CDR3 coding DNA: TGCAGTGCTAGAAATGCCCAGCGGGGGTACACAGATACGCAGTATTTT.

This clonotype was detected a few times. The rearrangement links TRBV6-1 to TRBJ1-6, with 8 bases matching TRBD1. The CDR3 is 15 residues long. CDR1 is MNHNS and CDR2 is SASEGT in the germline V gene. V trimming: 4 bases; J trimming: 8 bases; junction bases outside the gene matches: 7. The CDR3 bases are TGTGCCAGCAGTGGACAGGGGTCGGGGTATTCACCCCTCCACTTT. Its protein product is CASSGQGSGYSPLHF.

This clonotype was detected many times. This sequence joins TRBV7-2 and TRBJ1-1; D is possibly TRBD1 (5 bases). The CDR3 has 12 amino acids. Germline assignment: CDR1 SGHTA and CDR2 FQGNSA. V was trimmed by 5 bases and J by 11 bases, leaving 15 bases between them. This CDR3 reads CASSPRGGEAFF. The CDR3 nucleotides are TGTGCCAGCAGCCCCCGGGGAGGGGAGGCTTTCTTT.

The sample holds a few counts of this clonotype. This rearrangement joins TRBV20-1 to TRBJ1-5, with TRBD1 identical over 10 bases. Germline assignment: CDR1 DFQATT and CDR2 SNEGSKA (reference sequence). With 5 bases clipped from V and 5 bases from J, the junction kept 6 bases outside the gene matches. The CDR3 sequence is 14 residues long. As DNA, the CDR3 is TGCAGTGCTCAGACAGGGGGCGCACATCAGCCCCAGCATTTT. Translated: CSAQTGGAHQPQHF.

In this sample, this clonotype turned up many times. J is TRBJ2-3 and V is TRBV10-3; 7 nucleotides line up with TRBD1. The length of the CDR3 is 12 residues. The V gene end was trimmed by 10 bases and the J gene end by 1 base; junction bases not matched to a gene: 2. CDR1 and CDR2 from the germline V gene are ENHRY and SYGVKD. The CDR3 region is CATGQGTDTQYF. The CDR3 nucleotides are TGTGCCACTGGACAGGGCACAGATACGCAGTATTTT.

V gene TRBV12-3 or TRBV12-4 combines with J gene TRBJ1-1, with 8 bases lining up with TRBD1. This CDR3 has 13 amino acids. The V and J ends lost 7 bases and 5 bases, in that order; junction bases with no gene match: 6. CDR3 DNA sequence: TGTGCCAGCACCGCACAGGGGGGGACTGAAGCTTTCTTT. It encodes CASTAQGGTEAFF.

This clonotype was seen many times. V gene TRBV7-8 combines with J gene TRBJ1-4; D perhaps matches TRBD1 (6 bases). V was pared by 3 bases and J by 8 bases, with 16 bases between. The germline gives CDR1 SGHVS, CDR2 FQNEAQ. This CDR3 has 15 amino acids. CDR3 DNA: TGTGCCAGCAGCTTTTCAGGGGCTGCGGGGGAAAAACTGTTTTTT. It is translated as CASSFSGAAGEKLFF.

This clonotype was counted at least ten times. The chain is built from TRBV6-1 and TRBJ1-5; D is unclear. Trimming left V 3 bases short and J 7 bases short, with 7 bases between. The CDR3 runs to 12 residues. Germline CDR1 reads MNHNS; CDR2 reads SASEGT. The CDR3 DNA reads TGTGCCAGCAGTGATACTTACCAGCCCCAGCATTTT. It yields the protein CASSDTYQPQHF.

This clonotype was picked up many times. The V and J genes are TRBV20-1 and TRBJ1-4; 8 bases match TRBD1. This CDR3 region has 14 residues. The germline gives CDR1 DFQATT, CDR2 SNEGSKA (reference sequence). V shed 5 bases, J shed 2 bases, and the junction held 4 bases outside the gene matches. CDR3 loop: CSALRQGTNEKLFF. CDR3 sequence (DNA): TGCAGTGCTTTAAGACAGGGGACTAATGAAAAACTGTTTTTT.

The chain employs TRBV7-8 and TRBJ2-7, with D maybe TRBD1 (5 bases). The germline gives CDR1 SGHVS, CDR2 FQNEAQ. CDR3 length: 16 amino acids. V was trimmed by 4 bases and J by 0 bases, leaving 16 bases between them. CDR3 in DNA: TGTGCCAGCAGCTCCCCAGGGTGGGCGAGCTCCTACGAGCAGTACGTC. Protein sequence: CASSSPGWASSYEQYV.

This rearrangement joins TRBV5-1 to TRBJ1-5; TRBD1 agrees at 10 bases. The CDR3 runs to 15 residues. Trimming took 2 bases from V and 9 from J; bases not matched to a gene: 8. CDR1 is SGHRS and CDR2 is YFSETQ in the germline V gene. CDR3 in amino acids: CASSLSTGGMGPQHF. The DNA for the CDR3 is TGCGCCAGCAGCTTATCGACAGGGGGCATGGGGCCCCAGCATTTT.

At least ten counts were recorded for this clonotype. J is TRBJ2-7 and V is TRBV28; 7 bases match TRBD2. The CDR3 consists of 14 residues. V was pared by 10 bases and J by 0 bases, with 9 bases of the junction left unmatched. Germline V gives CDR1 MDHEN, CDR2 SYDVKM. As DNA, the CDR3 is TGTGCCACGACCCCTAGCGGAAGCTCCTACGAGCAGTACGTC. Amino acid sequence: CATTPSGSSYEQYV.

Only a few counts were recorded for this clonotype. J is TRBJ1-6 and V is TRBV15; D not resolved. The CDR3 covers 14 residues. Trimming took off 0 bases at V and 7 bases at J, with 7 bases between the two ends. Germline CDR1 is LNHNV and CDR2 is YYDKDF (reference sequence). The CDR3 here is CATSREPRNSPLHF. The CDR3 nucleotides are TGTGCCACCAGCAGAGAGCCGAGGAATTCACCCCTCCACTTT.

This clonotype was seen a handful of times. The CDR3 loop reads CASSQRQGTYEQYV. CDR3 DNA: TGTGCCAGCTCACAGAGACAGGGGACCTACGAGCAGTACGTC. The chain couples TRBV18 to TRBJ2-7; 8 bases are a match to TRBD1. The J segment lost 2 bases and the V segment lost 4 bases, leaving 4 bases of the junction unmatched. The CDR3 totals 14 residues. Germline V lookup: CDR1 KGHSH, CDR2 LQKENI.

This clonotype was seen a few times. The rearrangement joins TRBV6-1 to TRBJ2-5; 8 bases are a match to TRBD1. Germline CDR1 reads MNHNS; CDR2 reads SASEGT. J was trimmed by 2 bases and V by 7 bases; bases with no gene match: 9. This CDR3 comprises 15 residues. The CDR3 region has the DNA TGTGCCAGCACCTTAAGTAGGGACAGGCAAGAGACCCAGTACTTC. Translation gives CASTLSRDRQETQYF.

The table lists this clonotype with many counts. The rearrangement joins TRBV7-2 to TRBJ1-4; the match to TRBD1 covers 12 bases. Germline CDR1 and CDR2: SGHTA and FQGNSA. The CDR3 totals 17 residues. Losses at the gene ends were 5 bases for V and 4 bases for J; bases not matched to a gene: 8. This chain's CDR3 is CASSARDRGLINEKLFF. CDR3 bases: TGTGCCAGCAGCGCACGGGACAGGGGGCTCATTAATGAAAAACTGTTTTTT. Supplemented by reference TRBV7-2 and TRBJ1-4, the full variable domain reads GAGVSQSPSNKVTEKGKDVELRCDPISGHTALYWYRQSLGQGLEFLIYFQGNSAPDKSGLPSDRFSAERTGGSVSTLTIQRTQQEDSAVYLCASSARDRGLINEKLFFGSGTQLSVL.

In this sample, this clonotype turned up a few times. V usage is TRBV5-5 and J usage is TRBJ2-7; 7 bases line up with TRBD2. V lost 2 bases and J lost 6; bases outside the gene matches: 5. The CDR3 extends over 13 amino acids. Germline CDR1 SGHKS, CDR2 YYEKEE (reference sequence). CDR3 amino acids: CASSFGGGSEQYF. The CDR3 DNA sequence: TGTGCCAGCAGCTTTGGCGGGGGTTCCGAGCAGTACTTC. The full variable domain, rest sourced from reference TRBV5-5 and TRBJ2-7, is DAGVTQSPTHLIKTRGQQVTLRCSPISGHKSVSWYQQVLGQGPQFIFQYYEKEERGRGNFPDRFSARQFPNYSSELNVNALLLGDSALYLCASSFGGGSEQYFGPGTRLTVT.

The table lists this clonotype with a few counts. The CDR3 nucleotides read TGTGCCAGCATCGGGACCCCCGATTACAATGAGCAGTTCTTC. Its protein product is CASIGTPDYNEQFF. The chain is built from TRBV12-3 or TRBV12-4 and TRBJ2-1, with D perhaps being TRBD1 or TRBD2 (5 bases each). The CDR3 contains 14 residues. Trimming pared 7 bases from V and 4 bases from J, leaving 14 bases between.

This clonotype was seen a few times. The rearrangement uses TRBV27 and TRBJ1-1, with a possible D match to TRBD1 (5 bases). This CDR3 is 11 amino acids long. V was cut by 4 bases and J by 11 bases, with 11 bases left in between. CDR1 and CDR2 (germline): MNHEY, SMNVEV (reference sequence). This CDR3 is CASSSGLSAFF. CDR3 bases: TGTGCCAGCAGTTCAGGGCTTTCTGCTTTCTTT.

The sample holds a few counts of this clonotype. This sequence joins TRBV4-2 and TRBJ1-1; D uncertain. The CDR3 is 15 amino acids. Per germline, CDR1 LGHNA and CDR2 YNFKEQ. V lost 0 bases and J 3 bases, leaving 11 bases between the germline ends. The CDR3 loop is CASSQDSGRDTEAFF. Here the CDR3 DNA reads TGTGCCAGCAGCCAAGATTCGGGGAGAGACACTGAAGCTTTCTTT.

This clonotype was seen at least ten times. The J gene is TRBJ2-7, the V gene TRBV20-1, with D perhaps matching TRBD1 or TRBD2 (5 bases each). The CDR3 is 12 amino acids. With 2 bases removed from V and 3 bases from J, the gap between germline ends came to 8 bases. From germline, CDR1 is DFQATT and CDR2 SNEGSKA (reference sequence). The CDR3 loop reads CSARRGDYEQYF. In DNA form, the CDR3 reads TGCAGTGCTAGACGGGGCGACTACGAGCAGTACTTC.

This sequence joins TRBV7-7 and TRBJ2-1; D call uncertain. Trimming took off 5 bases at V and 7 bases at J, with 15 bases between the two ends. The germline V gene encodes CDR1 SSHAT and CDR2 FNYEAQ (reference sequence). The CDR3 is 14 residues long. The CDR3 is CASSRYDGRNEQFF. The CDR3 DNA sequence: TGTGCCAGCAGCCGCTACGACGGTAGGAATGAGCAGTTCTTC. The variable domain in full, with the rest retrieved from reference TRBV7-7 and TRBJ2-1, is GAGVSQSPRYKVTKRGQDVTLRCDPISSHATLYWYQQALGQGPEFLTYFNYEAQPDKSGLPSDRFSAERPEGSISTLTIQRTEQRDSAMYRCASSRYDGRNEQFFGPGTRLTVL.

This clonotype was counted only a few times. This sequence joins TRBV7-2 and TRBJ2-3; 7 nucleotides align to TRBD2. The CDR3 has 17 amino acids. Trimming cost V 2 bases and J 0 bases; bases outside gene matches: 8. From germline, CDR1 is SGHTA and CDR2 FQGNSA. The CDR3 loop is CASSLRRSGTSTDTQYF. CDR3 coding DNA: TGTGCCAGCAGCTTAAGGAGGAGCGGGACCAGCACAGATACGCAGTATTTT.

This clonotype was seen at least ten times. This chain joins TRBV7-2 and TRBJ2-3; 12 nucleotides agree with TRBD2. V was clipped by 1 base and J by 1 base; unmatched bases: 0. The CDR3 contains 16 residues. The germline gives CDR1 SGHTA, CDR2 FQGNSA. This CDR3 is CASSLGLAGGTDTQYF. DNA for the CDR3: TGTGCCAGCAGCTTAGGACTAGCGGGGGGCACAGATACGCAGTATTTT.

This chain connects TRBV20-1 to TRBJ2-3; 14 bases are a match to TRBD2. This CDR3 contains 18 residues. Per germline, CDR1 DFQATT and CDR2 SNEGSKA (reference sequence). The junction had 10 bases not matched to a gene; V was cut back by 3 bases and J by 2 bases. The CDR3 coding sequence is TGCAGTGCTAGCCCATCTATGGGACTAGCGGGGGTCACAGATACGCAGTATTTT. Its translation is CSASPSMGLAGVTDTQYF.

This clonotype was counted ten times or more. The rearrangement joins TRBV20-1 to TRBJ2-3, with D perhaps matching TRBD2 (6 bases). The germline V gene encodes CDR1 DFQATT and CDR2 SNEGSKA (reference sequence). This CDR3 is built from 15 residues. Trimming cost V 1 base and J 4 bases, with 15 bases left between them. The CDR3 sequence is CSARVGGNQADTQYF. DNA of the CDR3: TGCAGTGCTAGAGTGGGGGGTAATCAGGCAGATACGCAGTATTTT.

This clonotype has just a few counts. The gene calls are TRBV6-1 and TRBJ2-1; 8 bases match TRBD2. The trim removed 7 bases at V and 6 bases at J, leaving 14 bases unmatched. CDR1 and CDR2 (germline): MNHNS, SASEGT. CDR3 length equals 16 residues. The CDR3 nucleotides are TGTGCCAGCACCGACCAAGCGGGGGCCTACTCCAATGAGCAGTTCTTC. Its protein is CASTDQAGAYSNEQFF.